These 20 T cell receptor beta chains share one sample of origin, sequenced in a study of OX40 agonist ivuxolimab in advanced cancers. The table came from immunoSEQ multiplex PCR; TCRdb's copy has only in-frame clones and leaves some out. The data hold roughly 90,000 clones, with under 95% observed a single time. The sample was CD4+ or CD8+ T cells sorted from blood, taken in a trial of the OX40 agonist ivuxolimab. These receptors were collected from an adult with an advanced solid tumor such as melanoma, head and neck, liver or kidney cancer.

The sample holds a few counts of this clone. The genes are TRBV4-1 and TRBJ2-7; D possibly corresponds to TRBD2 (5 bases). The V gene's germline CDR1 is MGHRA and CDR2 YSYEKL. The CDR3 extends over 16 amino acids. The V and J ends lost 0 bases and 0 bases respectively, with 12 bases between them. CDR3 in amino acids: CASSQDFPGISYEQYF. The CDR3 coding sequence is TGCGCCAGCAGCCAAGATTTCCCCGGGATCTCCTACGAGCAGTACTTC.

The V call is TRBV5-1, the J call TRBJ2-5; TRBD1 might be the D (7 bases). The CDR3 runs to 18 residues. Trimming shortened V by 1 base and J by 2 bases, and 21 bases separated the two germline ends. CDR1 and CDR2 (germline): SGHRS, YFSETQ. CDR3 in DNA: TGCGCCAGCAGCTTGTTGGCTGGGGCAGGGGGGTTTCAAGAGACCCAGTACTTC. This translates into CASSLLAGAGGFQETQYF.

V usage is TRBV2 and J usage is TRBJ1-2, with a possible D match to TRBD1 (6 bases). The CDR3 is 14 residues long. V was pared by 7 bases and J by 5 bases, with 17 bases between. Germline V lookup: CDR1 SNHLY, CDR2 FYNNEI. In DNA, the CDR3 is TGTGCCAGCATCATACAGGGCCAAAGGTATGGCTACACCTTC. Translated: CASIIQGQRYGYTF.

This CDR3 reads CASSQDHEQFF. As DNA, the CDR3 is TGCGCCAGCAGCCAAGACCATGAGCAGTTCTTC. The chain uses TRBV4-1 and TRBJ2-1; D is unresolved. The CDR3 is 11 residues long. CDR1 is MGHRA, CDR2 YSYEKL, per germline. Trimming left V 0 bases short and J 8 bases short, with 2 bases between.

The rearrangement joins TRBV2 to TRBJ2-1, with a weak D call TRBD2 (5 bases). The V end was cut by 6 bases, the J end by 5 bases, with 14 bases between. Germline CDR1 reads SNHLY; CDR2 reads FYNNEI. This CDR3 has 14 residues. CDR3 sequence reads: CASSYRKRNNEQFF. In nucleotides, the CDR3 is TGTGCCAGCAGCTACAGAAAGCGGAACAATGAGCAGTTCTTC.

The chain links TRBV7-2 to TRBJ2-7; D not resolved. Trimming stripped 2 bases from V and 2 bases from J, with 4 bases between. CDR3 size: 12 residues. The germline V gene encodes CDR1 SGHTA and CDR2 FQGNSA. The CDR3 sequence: CASSLFAYEQYF. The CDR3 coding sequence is TGTGCCAGCAGCTTATTTGCCTACGAGCAGTACTTC.

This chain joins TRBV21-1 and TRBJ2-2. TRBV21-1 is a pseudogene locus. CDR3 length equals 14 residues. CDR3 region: CASSKGRSTGELFF. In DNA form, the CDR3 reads TGTGCCAGCAGCAAAGGCAGGAGCACCGGGGAGCTGTTTTTT.

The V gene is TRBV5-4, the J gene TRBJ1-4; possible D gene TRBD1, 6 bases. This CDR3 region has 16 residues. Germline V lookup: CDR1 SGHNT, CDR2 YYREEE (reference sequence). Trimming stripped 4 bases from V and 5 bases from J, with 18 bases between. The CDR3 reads CASSEQGAGGNEKLFF. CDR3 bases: TGTGCCAGCAGCGAACAGGGAGCTGGGGGAAATGAAAAACTGTTTTTT.

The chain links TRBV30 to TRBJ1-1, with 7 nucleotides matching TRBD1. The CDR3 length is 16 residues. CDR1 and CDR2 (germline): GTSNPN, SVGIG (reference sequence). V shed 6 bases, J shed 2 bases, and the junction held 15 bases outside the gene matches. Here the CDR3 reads CACQGDDVRDNTEAFF. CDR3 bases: TGTGCCTGTCAGGGGGATGACGTGAGGGACAACACTGAAGCTTTCTTT.

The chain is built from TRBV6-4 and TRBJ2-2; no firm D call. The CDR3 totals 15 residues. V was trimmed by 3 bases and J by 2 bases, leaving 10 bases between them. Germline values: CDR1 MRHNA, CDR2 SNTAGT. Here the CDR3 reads CASSETWSNTGELFF. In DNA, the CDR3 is TGTGCCAGCAGTGAGACGTGGTCTAACACCGGGGAGCTGTTTTTT.

The CDR3 bases are TGTGCCAGCAGCCCCGAGGGGTATTCACCCCTCCACTTT. Protein sequence: CASSPEGYSPLHF. This chain uses TRBV9 with TRBJ1-6; D is possibly TRBD1 (5 bases). CDR1 is SGDLS and CDR2 is YYNGEE in the germline V gene. The CDR3 spans 13 residues. Deletions cut 4 bases from V and 8 bases from J, with 10 bases between.

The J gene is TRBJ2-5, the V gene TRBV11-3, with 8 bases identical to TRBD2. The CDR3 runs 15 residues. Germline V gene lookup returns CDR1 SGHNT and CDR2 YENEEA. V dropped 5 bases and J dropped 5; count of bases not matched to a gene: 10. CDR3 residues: CASSPEIAGRETQYF. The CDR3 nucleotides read TGTGCCAGCAGCCCAGAAATAGCGGGAAGGGAGACCCAGTACTTC.

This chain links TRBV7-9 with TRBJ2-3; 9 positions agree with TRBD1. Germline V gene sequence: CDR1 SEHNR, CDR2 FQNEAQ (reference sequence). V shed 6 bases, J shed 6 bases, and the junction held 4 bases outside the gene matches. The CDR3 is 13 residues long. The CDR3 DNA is TGTGCCAGCAGGGGGGACAGGGTTGATACGCAGTATTTT. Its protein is CASRGDRVDTQYF.

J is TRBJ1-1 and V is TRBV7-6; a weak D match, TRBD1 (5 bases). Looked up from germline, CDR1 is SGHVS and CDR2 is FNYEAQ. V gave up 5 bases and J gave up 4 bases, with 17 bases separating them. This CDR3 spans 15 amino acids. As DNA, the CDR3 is TGTGCCAGCAGCACTCCTACGGACGGGACCACTGAAGCTTTCTTT. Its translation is CASSTPTDGTTEAFF.

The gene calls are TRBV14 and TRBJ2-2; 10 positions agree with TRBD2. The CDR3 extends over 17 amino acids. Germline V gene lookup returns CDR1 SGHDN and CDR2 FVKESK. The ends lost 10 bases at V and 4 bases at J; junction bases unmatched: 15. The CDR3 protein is CAIPGTSASRGTGELFF. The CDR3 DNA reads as TGTGCCATCCCCGGGACTAGCGCTTCTCGGGGCACCGGGGAGCTGTTTTTT.

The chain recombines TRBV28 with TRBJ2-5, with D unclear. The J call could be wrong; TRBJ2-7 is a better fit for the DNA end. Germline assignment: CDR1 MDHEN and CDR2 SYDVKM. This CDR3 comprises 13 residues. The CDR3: CASSLFGLYEQYF. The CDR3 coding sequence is TGTGCCAGCAGTTTATTTGGCCTCTACGAGCAGTACTTC.

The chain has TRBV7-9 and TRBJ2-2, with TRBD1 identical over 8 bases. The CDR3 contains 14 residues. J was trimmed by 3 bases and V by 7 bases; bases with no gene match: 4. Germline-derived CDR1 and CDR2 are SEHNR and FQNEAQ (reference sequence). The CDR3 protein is CASTDRGDTGELFF. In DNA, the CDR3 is TGTGCCAGCACAGACAGGGGTGACACCGGGGAGCTGTTTTTT. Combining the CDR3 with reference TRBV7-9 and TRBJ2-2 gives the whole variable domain DTGVSQNPRHKITKRGQNVTFRCDPISEHNRLYWYRQTLGQGPEFLTYFQNEAQLEKSRLLSDRFSAERPKGSFSTLEIQRTEQGDSAMYLCASTDRGDTGELFFGEGSRLTVL.

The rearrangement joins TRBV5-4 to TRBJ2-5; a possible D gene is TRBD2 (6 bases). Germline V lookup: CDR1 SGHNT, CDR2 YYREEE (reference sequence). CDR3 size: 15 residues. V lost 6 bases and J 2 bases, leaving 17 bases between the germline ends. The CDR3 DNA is TGTGCCAGCAATGCCCGCGGGATGGGTCAAGAGACCCAGTACTTC. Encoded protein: CASNARGMGQETQYF.

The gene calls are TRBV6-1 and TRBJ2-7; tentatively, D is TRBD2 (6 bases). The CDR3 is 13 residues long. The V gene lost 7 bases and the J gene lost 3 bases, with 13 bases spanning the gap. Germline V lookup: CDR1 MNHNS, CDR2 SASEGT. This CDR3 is CASNAGSDYEQYF. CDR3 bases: TGTGCCAGCAATGCGGGATCCGACTACGAGCAGTACTTC.

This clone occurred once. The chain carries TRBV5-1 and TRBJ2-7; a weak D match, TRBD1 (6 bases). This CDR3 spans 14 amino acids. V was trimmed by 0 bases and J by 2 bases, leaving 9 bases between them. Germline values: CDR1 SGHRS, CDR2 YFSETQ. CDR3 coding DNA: TGCGCCAGCAGCTTGGACAGGGCAACCTACGAGCAGTACTTC. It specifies CASSLDRATYEQYF.